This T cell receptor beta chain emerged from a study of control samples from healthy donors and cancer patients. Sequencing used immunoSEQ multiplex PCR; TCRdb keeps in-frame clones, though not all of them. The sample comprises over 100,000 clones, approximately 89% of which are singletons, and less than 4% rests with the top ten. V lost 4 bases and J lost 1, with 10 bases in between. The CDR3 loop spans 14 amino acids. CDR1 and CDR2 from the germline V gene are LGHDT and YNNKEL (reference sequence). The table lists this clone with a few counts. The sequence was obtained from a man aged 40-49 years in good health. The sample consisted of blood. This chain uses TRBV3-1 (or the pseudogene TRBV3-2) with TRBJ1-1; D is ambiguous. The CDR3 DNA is TGTGCCAGCAGCCCCTTCCGGCGGAACACTGAAGCTTTCTTT. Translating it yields CASSPFRRNTEAFF.